Detailed here is one TCR beta chain. Its antigen is not known. The data originate from a study of cytomegalovirus exposure and HLA in healthy donors. Study summary: It was reported in a later analysis that the approximately 120 validation repertoires used the same platform as the 666 first-cohort repertoires. Findings and limits, study-wide: Confirmation in vitro established that a few CMV-associated chains were specific for CMV antigens. Subsequent analysis showed first-cohort TCR clusters tending to co-occur in 95 to 150 validation repertoires.

V lost 8 bases and J 2 bases, leaving 12 bases between the germline ends. CDR3 length equals 13 residues. The germline CDR1 and CDR2 sequences are SGHAT and FQNNGV. TCRdb's copy holds only in-frame clones and misses some; the assay was immunoSEQ multiplex PCR. This repertoire shows about 200,000 clones, about 81% found once; its top ten account for 1% to 1.5%. This chain uses TRBV11-2 with TRBJ2-5; the D gene is possibly TRBD1 (6 bases). The TCR sequence derives from a woman in her 30s in good health and CMV-seronegative. Input material: PBMCs. For the CDR3, the DNA is TGTGCCAGCCGACAGGTTCGTCAAGAGACCCAGTACTTC. Its translation is CASRQVRQETQYF.